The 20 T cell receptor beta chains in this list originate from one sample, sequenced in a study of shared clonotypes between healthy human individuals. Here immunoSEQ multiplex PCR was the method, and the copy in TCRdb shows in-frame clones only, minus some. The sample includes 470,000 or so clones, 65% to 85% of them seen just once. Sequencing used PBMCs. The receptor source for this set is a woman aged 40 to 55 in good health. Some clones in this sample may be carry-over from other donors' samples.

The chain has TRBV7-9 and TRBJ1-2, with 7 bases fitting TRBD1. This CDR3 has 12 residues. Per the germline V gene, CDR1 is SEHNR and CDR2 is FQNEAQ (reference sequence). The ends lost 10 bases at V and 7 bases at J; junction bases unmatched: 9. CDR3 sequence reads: CATNEGAGGYTF. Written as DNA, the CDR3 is TGTGCCACCAACGAGGGGGCAGGTGGCTACACCTTC.

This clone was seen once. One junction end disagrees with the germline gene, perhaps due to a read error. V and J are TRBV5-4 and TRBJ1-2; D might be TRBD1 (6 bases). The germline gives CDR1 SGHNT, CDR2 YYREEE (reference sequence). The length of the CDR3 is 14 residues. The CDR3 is CTSSSPTGNYGYTF. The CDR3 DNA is TGTACCAGCAGCTCCCCGACAGGTAACTATGGCTACACCTTC.

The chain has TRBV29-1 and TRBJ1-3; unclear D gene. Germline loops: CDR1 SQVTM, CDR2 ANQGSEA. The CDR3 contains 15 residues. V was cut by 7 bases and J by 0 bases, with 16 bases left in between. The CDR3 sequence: CSASSTISSGNTIYF. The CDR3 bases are TGCAGCGCCTCCTCCACAATTAGCTCTGGAAACACCATATATTTT.

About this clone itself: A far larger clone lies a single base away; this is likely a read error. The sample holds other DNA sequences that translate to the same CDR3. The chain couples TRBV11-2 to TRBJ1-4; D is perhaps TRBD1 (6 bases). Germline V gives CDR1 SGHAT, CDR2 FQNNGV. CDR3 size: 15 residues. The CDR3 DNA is TGTGCCAGCAGCGACACCAGGGGAGGGAATGAAAAACTGTTCTTT. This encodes CASSDTRGGNEKLFF.

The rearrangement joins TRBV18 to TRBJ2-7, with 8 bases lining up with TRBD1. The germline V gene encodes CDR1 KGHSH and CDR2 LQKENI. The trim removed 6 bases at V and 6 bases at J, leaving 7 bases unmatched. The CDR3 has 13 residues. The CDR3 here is CASSPGTGGEQYF. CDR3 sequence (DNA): TGTGCCAGCTCTCCCGGTACAGGGGGCGAGCAGTACTTC.

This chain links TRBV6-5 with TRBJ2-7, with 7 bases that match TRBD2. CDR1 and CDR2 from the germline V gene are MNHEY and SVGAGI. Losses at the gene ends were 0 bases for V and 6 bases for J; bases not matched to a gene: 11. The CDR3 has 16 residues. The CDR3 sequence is CASSYSVLGGGGEQYF. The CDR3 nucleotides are TGTGCCAGCAGTTACTCGGTCCTCGGAGGCGGGGGCGAGCAGTACTTC.

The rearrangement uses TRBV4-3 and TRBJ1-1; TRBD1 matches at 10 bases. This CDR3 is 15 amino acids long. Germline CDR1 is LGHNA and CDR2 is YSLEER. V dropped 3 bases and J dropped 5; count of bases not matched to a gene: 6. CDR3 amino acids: CASSQYGQGVTEAFF. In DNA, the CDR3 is TGCGCCAGCAGCCAGTACGGACAGGGGGTTACTGAAGCTTTCTTT.

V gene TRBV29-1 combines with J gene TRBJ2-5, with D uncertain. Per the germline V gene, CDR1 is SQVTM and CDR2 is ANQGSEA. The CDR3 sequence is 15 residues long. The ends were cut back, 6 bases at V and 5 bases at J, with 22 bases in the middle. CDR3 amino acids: CSVSPLSSFGETQYF. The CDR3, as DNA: TGCAGCGTCTCACCCCTTAGTAGCTTCGGGGAGACCCAGTACTTC.

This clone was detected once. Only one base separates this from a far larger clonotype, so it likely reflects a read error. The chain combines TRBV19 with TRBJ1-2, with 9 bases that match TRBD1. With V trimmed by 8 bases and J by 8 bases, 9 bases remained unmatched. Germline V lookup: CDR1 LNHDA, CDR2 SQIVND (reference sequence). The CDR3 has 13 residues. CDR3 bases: TGTGCCAGTGGTTCTGGGACAGGGCTCGGCTACACCTTC. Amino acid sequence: CASGSGTGLGYTF.

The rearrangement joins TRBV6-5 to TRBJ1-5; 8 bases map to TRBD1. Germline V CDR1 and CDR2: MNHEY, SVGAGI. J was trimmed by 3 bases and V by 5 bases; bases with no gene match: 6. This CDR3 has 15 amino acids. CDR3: CASSPTGVNNQPQHF. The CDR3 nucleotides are TGTGCCAGCAGTCCGACAGGGGTGAACAATCAGCCCCAGCATTTT.

Here the CDR3 DNA reads TGTGCCAGCAGTCCGACTTTGGGGGAGACCCAGTACTTC. Protein product: CASSPTLGETQYF. J is TRBJ2-5 and V is TRBV28; the D is unclear. The CDR3 loop spans 13 amino acids. Germline CDR1 reads MDHEN; CDR2 reads SYDVKM. Trimming cost V 5 bases and J 5 bases, with 12 bases left between them.

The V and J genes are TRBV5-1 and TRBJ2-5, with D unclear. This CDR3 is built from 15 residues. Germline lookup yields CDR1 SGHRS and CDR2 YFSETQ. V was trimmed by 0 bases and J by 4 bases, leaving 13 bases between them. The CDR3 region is CASSLGGFIGETQYF. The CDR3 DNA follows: TGCGCCAGCAGCTTGGGGGGTTTCATAGGAGAGACCCAGTACTTC.

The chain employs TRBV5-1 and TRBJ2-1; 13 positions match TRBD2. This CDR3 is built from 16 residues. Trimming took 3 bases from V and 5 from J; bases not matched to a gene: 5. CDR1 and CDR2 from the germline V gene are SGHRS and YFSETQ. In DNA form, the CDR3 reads TGCGCCAGCAGCTGGACCGGGACTAGCGGGAACAATGAGCAGTTCTTC. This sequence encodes CASSWTGTSGNNEQFF.

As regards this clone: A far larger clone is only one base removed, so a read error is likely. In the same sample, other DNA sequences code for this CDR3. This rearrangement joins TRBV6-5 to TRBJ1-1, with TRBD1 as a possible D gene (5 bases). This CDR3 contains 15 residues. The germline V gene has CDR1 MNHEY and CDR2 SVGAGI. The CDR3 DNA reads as TGCGCCAGCAGCCTCGATGGTAGGGGATGGACTGAAGCTTTCTTT. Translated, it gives CASSLDGRGWTEAFF.

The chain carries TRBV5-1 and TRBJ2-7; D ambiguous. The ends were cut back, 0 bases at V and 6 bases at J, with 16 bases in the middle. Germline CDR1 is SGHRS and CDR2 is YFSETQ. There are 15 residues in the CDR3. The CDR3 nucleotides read TGCGCCAGCAGCTTGGGGGTACTGACGACCTCCGAGCAGTACTTC. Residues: CASSLGVLTTSEQYF. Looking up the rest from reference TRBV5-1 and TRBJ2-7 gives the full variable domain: KAGVTQTPRYLIKTRGQQVTLSCSPISGHRSVSWYQQTPGQGLQFLFEYFSETQRNKGNFPGRFSGRQFSNSRSEMNVSTLELGDSALYLCASSLGVLTTSEQYFGPGTRLTVT.

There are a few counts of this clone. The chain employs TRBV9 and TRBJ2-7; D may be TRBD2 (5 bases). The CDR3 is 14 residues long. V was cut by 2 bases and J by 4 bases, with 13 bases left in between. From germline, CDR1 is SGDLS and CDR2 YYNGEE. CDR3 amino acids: CASSVAATGYEQYF. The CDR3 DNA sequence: TGTGCCAGCAGCGTGGCCGCTACGGGGTACGAGCAGTACTTC.

This CDR3 is CASMPWTDKNIQYF. For the CDR3, the DNA is TGTGCCAGCATGCCCTGGACAGACAAAAACATTCAGTACTTC. This rearrangement joins TRBV28 to TRBJ2-4; tentative D call: TRBD1 (6 bases). Trimming shortened V by 7 bases and J by 3 bases, and 13 bases separated the two germline ends. This CDR3 contains 14 residues. Germline assignment: CDR1 MDHEN and CDR2 SYDVKM. Full variable domain (missing parts from reference TRBV28 and TRBJ2-4): DVKVTQSSRYLVKRTGEKVFLECVQDMDHENMFWYRQDPGLGLRLIYFSYDVKMKEKGDIPEGYSVSREKKERFSLILESASTNQTSMYLCASMPWTDKNIQYFGAGTRLSVL.

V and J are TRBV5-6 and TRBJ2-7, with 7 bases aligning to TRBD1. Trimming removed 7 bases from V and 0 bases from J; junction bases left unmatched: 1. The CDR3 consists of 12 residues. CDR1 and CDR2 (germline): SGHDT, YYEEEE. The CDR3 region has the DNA TGTGCCAGCGGGACAGTCTCCTACGAGCAGTACTTC. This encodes CASGTVSYEQYF.

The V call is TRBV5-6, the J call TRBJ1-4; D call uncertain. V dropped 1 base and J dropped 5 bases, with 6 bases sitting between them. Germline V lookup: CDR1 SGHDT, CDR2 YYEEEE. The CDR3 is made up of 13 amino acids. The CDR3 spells CASSLIGNEKLFF. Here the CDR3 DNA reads TGTGCCAGCAGCTTGATCGGAAATGAAAAACTGTTTTTT.

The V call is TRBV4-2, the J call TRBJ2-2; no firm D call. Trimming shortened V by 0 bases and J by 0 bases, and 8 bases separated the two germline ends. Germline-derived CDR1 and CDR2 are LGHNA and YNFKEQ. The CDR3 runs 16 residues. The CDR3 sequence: CASSQESFTNTGELFF. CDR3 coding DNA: TGTGCCAGCAGCCAAGAATCCTTCACGAACACCGGGGAGCTGTTTTTT.